This T cell receptor beta chain was observed in a study of shared clonotypes between healthy human individuals. Donors were healthy HIV-negative adults without recently reported acute infections or vaccinations. Memory CD4+ cells were the fraction left after CD45RA+ naive selection. This table comes from immunoSEQ multiplex PCR, and its TCRdb copy is limited to in-frame clones, with some not included. Found here are roughly 2 million clones, around 95% of them singletons; the top ten hold more than 0.1%. With 0 bases clipped from V and 2 bases from J, the junction kept 7 bases outside the gene matches. The CDR3 has 16 residues. Looked up from germline, CDR1 is SGHNT and CDR2 is YYREEE (reference sequence).

The sample comprised naive CD4+ T cells sorted from blood. Stated subset: CD45RA+ positively selected. The V gene is TRBV5-4, the J gene TRBJ2-5; 7 bases agree with TRBD2. This TCR was sampled from a man in his late teens or twenties in good health. The CDR3 reads CASSLALPSGQETQYF. CDR3 DNA sequence: TGTGCCAGCAGCTTGGCCTTGCCTAGCGGACAAGAGACCCAGTACTTC.